This T cell receptor beta chain was recorded in a study of blood T cell repertoires in COVID-19. Germline V gene data show CDR1 as KGHDR and CDR2 as SFDVKD. Trimming took off 7 bases at V and 2 bases at J, with 12 bases between the two ends. The CDR3 contains 14 residues. Sequencing used immunoSEQ multiplex PCR; TCRdb keeps in-frame clones, though not all of them. The table lists about 17,000 clones, roughly 78% of them singletons. This chain connects TRBV24-1 to TRBJ2-3, with D perhaps TRBD1 (6 bases). The origin of this receptor is a man between 60 and 75 years old with active or convalescent COVID-19. The sequenced sample was peripheral blood. CDR3 region: CATRTGNLTDTQYF. In nucleotides, the CDR3 is TGTGCCACCAGGACAGGAAACCTCACAGATACGCAGTATTTT.